Shown below are 8 T cell receptor beta chains from a single sample sequenced in a study of blood T cell repertoires in COVID-19. The repertoire was sequenced with immunoSEQ multiplex PCR; TCRdb's copy has only in-frame clones and lacks some. In the table there are under 250,000 clones, under 85% of which are singletons. The sample comprised PBMCs or T cells enriched from blood (not recorded which). The receptor set was obtained from a man aged 55 to 70 who had recovered from COVID-19.

The rearrangement uses TRBV5-4 and TRBJ2-3, with 12 bases matching TRBD2. In germline, CDR1 is SGHNT, CDR2 YYREEE (reference sequence). The V gene end was trimmed by 4 bases and the J gene end by 6 bases; junction bases not matched to a gene: 6. The CDR3 is 15 amino acids. The CDR3 coding sequence is TGTGCCAGCAGCGTACTAGCGGGGGGCCGCGATACGCAGTATTTT. The encoded protein is CASSVLAGGRDTQYF.

This clone has a single count. The chain recombines TRBV5-8 with TRBJ2-7; 8 bases match TRBD2. This CDR3 spans 13 amino acids. The trim removed 4 bases at V and 9 bases at J, leaving 9 bases unmatched. Germline-derived CDR1 and CDR2 are SGHTS and YDEGEE. The CDR3: CASSTGLAARQYF. As DNA, the CDR3 is TGTGCCAGCAGCACCGGACTAGCCGCGCGGCAGTACTTC. Variable domain in full (rest from reference TRBV5-8 and TRBJ2-7): EAGVTQSPTHLIKTRGQQATLRCSPISGHTSVYWYQQALGLGLQFLLWYDEGEERNRGNFPPRFSGRQFPNYSSELNVNALELEDSALYLCASSTGLAARQYFGPGTRLTVT.

This clone appeared once. This chain joins TRBV4-3 and TRBJ2-1; the match to TRBD2 covers 10 bases. Germline V gene lookup returns CDR1 LGHNA and CDR2 YSLEER. The CDR3 is 15 amino acids. V trimming: 4 bases; J trimming: 4 bases; junction bases outside the gene matches: 4. The CDR3 nucleotides read TGCGCCAGCAGCCTTACTAGCGGGGCTTACAATGAGCAGTTCTTC. Its translation is CASSLTSGAYNEQFF.

This chain links TRBV12-3 or TRBV12-4 with TRBJ1-1, with D hard to call. The CDR3 spans 12 residues. V was trimmed by 6 bases and J by 3 bases, leaving 8 bases between them. CDR3 amino acids: CASSPTYTEAFF. The CDR3 region has the DNA TGTGCCAGCAGCCCGACTTACACTGAAGCTTTCTTT.

The rearrangement joins TRBV11-3 to TRBJ2-3; D is perhaps TRBD1 (5 bases). Trimming shortened V by 1 base and J by 6 bases, and 14 bases separated the two germline ends. The length of the CDR3 is 15 residues. The germline CDR1 and CDR2 sequences are SGHNT and YENEEA. In nucleotides, the CDR3 is TGTGCCAGCAGCTTAGGGTCCACCAAGGGGGATACGCAGTATTTT. It specifies CASSLGSTKGDTQYF. The full variable domain, in which reference TRBV11-3 and TRBJ2-3 provide the parts outside the CDR3, is EAGVVQSPRYKIIEKKQPVAFWCNPISGHNTLYWYLQNLGQGPELLIRYENEEAVDDSQLPKDRFSAERLKGVDSTLKIQPAELGDSAVYLCASSLGSTKGDTQYFGPGTRLTVL.

This chain links TRBV30 with TRBJ1-1; 7 bases fit TRBD1. Germline V CDR1 and CDR2: GTSNPN, SVGIG (reference sequence). V was pared by 4 bases and J by 3 bases, with 8 bases of the junction left unmatched. The CDR3 has 14 residues. The CDR3 DNA follows: TGTGCCTGGAAGGGGGCCAGGGAGGACACTGAAGCTTTCTTT. Protein product: CAWKGAREDTEAFF.

This clone was counted between two and nine times. The chain is built from TRBV9 and TRBJ1-2; 9 nucleotides align to TRBD1. The CDR3 is made up of 14 amino acids. Germline lookup yields CDR1 SGDLS and CDR2 YYNGEE. With 5 bases clipped from V and 4 bases from J, the junction kept 6 bases outside the gene matches. The DNA of the CDR3 is TGTGCCAGCAGATCAACAGGGGGCGCCTATGGCTACACCTTC. It codes for CASRSTGGAYGYTF.

The chain recombines TRBV19 with TRBJ2-5, with 7 bases lining up with TRBD1. Germline CDR1 is LNHDA and CDR2 is SQIVND (reference sequence). There are 14 residues in the CDR3. The J segment lost 5 bases and the V segment lost 5 bases, leaving 8 bases of the junction unmatched. CDR3 region: CASSGLGGRETQYF. The DNA of the CDR3 is TGTGCCAGTAGTGGTTTAGGGGGCCGGGAGACCCAGTACTTC. The entire variable domain, with the rest obtained from reference TRBV19 and TRBJ2-5, is as follows: DGGITQSPKYLFRKEGQNVTLSCEQNLNHDAMYWYRQDPGQGLRLIYYSQIVNDFQKGDIAEGYSVSREKKESFPLTVTSAQKNPTAFYLCASSGLGGRETQYFGPGTRLLVL.